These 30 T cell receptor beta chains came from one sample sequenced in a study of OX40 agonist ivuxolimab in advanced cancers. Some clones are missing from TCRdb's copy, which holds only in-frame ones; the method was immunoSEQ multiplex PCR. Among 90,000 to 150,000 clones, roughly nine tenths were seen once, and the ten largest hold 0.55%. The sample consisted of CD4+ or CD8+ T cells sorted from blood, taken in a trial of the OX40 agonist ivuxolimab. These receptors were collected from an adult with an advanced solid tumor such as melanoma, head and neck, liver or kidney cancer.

The CDR3 region is CASSPVSGGTYEQYF. For the CDR3, the DNA is TGTGCCAGTAGCCCTGTTAGCGGGGGGACCTACGAGCAGTACTTC. The V call is TRBV19, the J call TRBJ2-7; TRBD2 agrees at 10 bases. This CDR3 comprises 15 residues. V trimming: 6 bases; J trimming: 2 bases; junction bases outside the gene matches: 7. Germline V CDR1 and CDR2: LNHDA, SQIVND (reference sequence).

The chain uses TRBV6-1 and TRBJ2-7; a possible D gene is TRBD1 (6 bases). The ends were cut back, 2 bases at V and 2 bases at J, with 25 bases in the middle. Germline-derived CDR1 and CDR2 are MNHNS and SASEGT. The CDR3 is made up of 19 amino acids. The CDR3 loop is CASSELGHRAGMPAYEQYF. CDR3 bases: TGTGCCAGCAGTGAATTGGGCCACAGGGCAGGCATGCCCGCCTACGAGCAGTACTTC.

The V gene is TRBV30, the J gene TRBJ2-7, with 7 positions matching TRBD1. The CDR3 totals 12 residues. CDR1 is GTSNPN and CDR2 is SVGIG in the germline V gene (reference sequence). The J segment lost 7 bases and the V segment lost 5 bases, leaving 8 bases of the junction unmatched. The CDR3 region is CAWVPTGREQYF. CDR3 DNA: TGTGCCTGGGTACCGACAGGGCGGGAGCAGTACTTC.

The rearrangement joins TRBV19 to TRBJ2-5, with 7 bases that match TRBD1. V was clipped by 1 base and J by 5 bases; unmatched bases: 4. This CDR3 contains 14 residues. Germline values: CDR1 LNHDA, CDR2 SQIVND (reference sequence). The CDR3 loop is CASSIGDSKETQYF. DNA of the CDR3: TGTGCCAGTAGTATAGGGGACAGCAAGGAGACCCAGTACTTC.

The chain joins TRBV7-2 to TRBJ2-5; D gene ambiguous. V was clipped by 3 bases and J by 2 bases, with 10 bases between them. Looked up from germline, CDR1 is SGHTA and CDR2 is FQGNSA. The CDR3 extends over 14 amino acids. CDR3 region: CASSFQAAQETQYF. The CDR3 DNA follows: TGTGCCAGCAGCTTCCAGGCCGCTCAAGAGACCCAGTACTTC.

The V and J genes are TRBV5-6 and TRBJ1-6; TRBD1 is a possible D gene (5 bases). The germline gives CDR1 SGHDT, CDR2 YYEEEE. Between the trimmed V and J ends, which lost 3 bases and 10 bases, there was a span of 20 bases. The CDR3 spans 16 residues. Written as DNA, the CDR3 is TGTGCCAGCAGCTCGGACTTGTTTGGGAGGGGATCACCCCTCCACTTT. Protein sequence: CASSSDLFGRGSPLHF.

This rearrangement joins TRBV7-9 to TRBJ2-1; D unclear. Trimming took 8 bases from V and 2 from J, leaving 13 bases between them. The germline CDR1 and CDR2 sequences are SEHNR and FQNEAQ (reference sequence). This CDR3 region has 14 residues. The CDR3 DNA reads TGTGCCAGCTCCTCCGGGCCTCCCTACAATGAGCAGTTCTTC. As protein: CASSSGPPYNEQFF.

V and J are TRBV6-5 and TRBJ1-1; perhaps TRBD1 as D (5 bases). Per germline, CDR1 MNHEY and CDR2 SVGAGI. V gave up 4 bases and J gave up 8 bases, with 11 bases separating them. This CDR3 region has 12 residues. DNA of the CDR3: TGTGCCAGCAGTTCCAGGGCTCTGGAAGCTTTCTTT. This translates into CASSSRALEAFF.

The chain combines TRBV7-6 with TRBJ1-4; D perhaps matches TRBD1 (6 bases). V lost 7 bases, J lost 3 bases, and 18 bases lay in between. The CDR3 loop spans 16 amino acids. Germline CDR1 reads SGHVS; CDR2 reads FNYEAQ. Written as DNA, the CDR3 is TGTGCCAGCACCGTCCTGAGCGAGGGGGCTAATGAAAAACTGTTTTTT. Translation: CASTVLSEGANEKLFF.

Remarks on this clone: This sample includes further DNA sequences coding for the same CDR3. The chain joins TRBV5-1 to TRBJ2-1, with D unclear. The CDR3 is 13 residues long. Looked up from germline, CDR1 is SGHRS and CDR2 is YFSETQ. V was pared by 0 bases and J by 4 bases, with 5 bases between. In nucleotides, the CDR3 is TGCGCCAGCAGCTTGGGGTCGTACAATGAGCAGTTCTTC. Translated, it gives CASSLGSYNEQFF.

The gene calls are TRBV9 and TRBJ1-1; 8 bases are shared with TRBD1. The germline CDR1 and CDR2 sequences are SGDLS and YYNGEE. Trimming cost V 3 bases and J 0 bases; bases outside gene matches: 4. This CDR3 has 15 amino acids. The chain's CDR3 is CASSDRQGMNTEAFF. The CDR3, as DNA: TGTGCCAGCAGCGACAGACAGGGGATGAACACTGAAGCTTTCTTT.

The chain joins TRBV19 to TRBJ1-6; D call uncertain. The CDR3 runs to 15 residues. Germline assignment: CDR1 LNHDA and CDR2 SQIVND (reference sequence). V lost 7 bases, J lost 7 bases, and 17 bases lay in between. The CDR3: CASTAGVGINSPLHF. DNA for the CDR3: TGTGCCAGTACGGCCGGTGTGGGAATAAATTCACCCCTCCACTTT.

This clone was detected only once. For the CDR3, the DNA is TGCGCCAGCAGACAGGGACAGCTTAACTATGGCTACACCTTC. This encodes CASRQGQLNYGYTF. This sequence joins TRBV5-1 and TRBJ1-2, with 7 bases fitting TRBD1. Germline values: CDR1 SGHRS, CDR2 YFSETQ. The V segment lost 5 bases and the J segment 1 base; nucleotides outside the gene matches: 5. The CDR3 spans 14 residues.

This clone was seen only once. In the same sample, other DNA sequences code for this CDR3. CDR3 in amino acids: CASSYSGRGTYEQYF. The CDR3 DNA reads TGTGCCAGCAGTTACTCGGGCAGGGGAACCTACGAGCAGTACTTC. The J gene is TRBJ2-7, the V gene TRBV6-5; TRBD1 might be the D (6 bases). With 0 bases removed from V and 2 bases from J, the gap between germline ends came to 11 bases. This CDR3 is built from 15 residues. From germline, CDR1 is MNHEY and CDR2 SVGAGI.

In DNA form, the CDR3 reads TGTGCCAGCAGCGAACGTAAGGGGGCGGGCTTCTTT. Its translation: CASSERKGAGFF. The rearrangement uses TRBV5-6 and TRBJ1-1; 7 nucleotides agree with TRBD1. This CDR3 has 12 residues. The germline V gene encodes CDR1 SGHDT and CDR2 YYEEEE. Germline trimming cut 4 bases from V and 14 bases from J; bases unmatched to any gene: 11.

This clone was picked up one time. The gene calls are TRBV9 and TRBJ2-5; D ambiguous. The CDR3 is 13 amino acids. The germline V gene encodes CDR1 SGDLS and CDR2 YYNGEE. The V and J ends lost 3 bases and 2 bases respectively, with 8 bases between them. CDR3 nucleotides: TGTGCCAGCAGCGCACAGTTACAAGAGACCCAGTACTTC. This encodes CASSAQLQETQYF.

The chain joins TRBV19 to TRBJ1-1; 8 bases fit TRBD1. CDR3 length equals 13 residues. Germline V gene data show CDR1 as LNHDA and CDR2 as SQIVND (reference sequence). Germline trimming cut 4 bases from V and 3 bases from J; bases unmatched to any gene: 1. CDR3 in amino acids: CASSTDRDTEAFF. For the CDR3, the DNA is TGTGCCAGTAGTACGGACAGGGACACTGAAGCTTTCTTT.

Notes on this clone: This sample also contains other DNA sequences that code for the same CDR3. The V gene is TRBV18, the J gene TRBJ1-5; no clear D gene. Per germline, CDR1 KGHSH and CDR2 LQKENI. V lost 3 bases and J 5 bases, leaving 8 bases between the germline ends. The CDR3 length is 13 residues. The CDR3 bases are TGTGCCAGCTCACCGGGTCGCGATCAGCCCCAGCATTTT. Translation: CASSPGRDQPQHF.

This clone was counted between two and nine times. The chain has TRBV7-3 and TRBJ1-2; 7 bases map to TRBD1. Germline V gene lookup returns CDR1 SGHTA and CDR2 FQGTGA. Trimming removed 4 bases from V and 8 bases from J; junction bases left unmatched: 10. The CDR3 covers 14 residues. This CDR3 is CASSSPDRAEGYTF. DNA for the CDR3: TGTGCCAGCAGCTCCCCCGACAGGGCGGAAGGCTACACCTTC.

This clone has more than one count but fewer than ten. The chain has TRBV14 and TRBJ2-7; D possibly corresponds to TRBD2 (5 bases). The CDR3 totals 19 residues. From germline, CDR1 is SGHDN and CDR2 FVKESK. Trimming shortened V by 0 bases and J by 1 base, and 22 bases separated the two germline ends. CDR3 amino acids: CASSQDTEREGLGSYEQYF. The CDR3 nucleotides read TGTGCCAGCAGCCAAGACACGGAGCGAGAGGGCTTAGGGTCCTACGAGCAGTACTTC. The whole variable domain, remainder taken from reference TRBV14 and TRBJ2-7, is EAGVTQFPSHSVIEKGQTVTLRCDPISGHDNLYWYRRVMGKEIKFLLHFVKESKQDESGMPNNRFLAERTGGTYSTLKVQPAELEDSGVYFCASSQDTEREGLGSYEQYFGPGTRLTVT.

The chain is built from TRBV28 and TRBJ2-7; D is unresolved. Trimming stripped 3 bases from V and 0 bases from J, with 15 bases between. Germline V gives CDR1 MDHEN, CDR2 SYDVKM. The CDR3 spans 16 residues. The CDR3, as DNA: TGTGCCAGCAGTTTGTCTCGGAAGACCCTCTCCTACGAGCAGTACTTC. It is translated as CASSLSRKTLSYEQYF.

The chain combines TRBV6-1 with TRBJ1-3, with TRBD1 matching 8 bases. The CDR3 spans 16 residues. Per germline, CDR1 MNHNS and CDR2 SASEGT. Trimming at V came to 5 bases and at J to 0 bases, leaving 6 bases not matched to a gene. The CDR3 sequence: CASSQGQGFSGNTIYF. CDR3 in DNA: TGTGCCAGCAGTCAAGGACAGGGTTTCTCTGGAAACACCATATATTTT.

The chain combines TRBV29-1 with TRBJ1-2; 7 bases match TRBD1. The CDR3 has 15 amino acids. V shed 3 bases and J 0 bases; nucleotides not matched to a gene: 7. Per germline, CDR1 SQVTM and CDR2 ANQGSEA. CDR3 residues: CSVERGGRANYGYTF. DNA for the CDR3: TGCAGCGTTGAGAGAGGGGGCCGTGCTAACTATGGCTACACCTTC.

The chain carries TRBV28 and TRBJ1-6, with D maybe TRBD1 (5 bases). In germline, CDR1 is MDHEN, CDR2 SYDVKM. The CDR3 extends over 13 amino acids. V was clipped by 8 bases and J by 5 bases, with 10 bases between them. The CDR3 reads CASRGHNNSPLHF. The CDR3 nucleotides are TGTGCCAGCCGCGGACACAATAATTCACCCCTCCACTTT.

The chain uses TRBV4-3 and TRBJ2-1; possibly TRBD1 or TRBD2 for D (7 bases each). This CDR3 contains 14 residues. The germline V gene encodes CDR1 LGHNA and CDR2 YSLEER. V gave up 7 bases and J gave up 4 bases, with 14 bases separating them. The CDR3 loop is CASTLRGGYNEQFF. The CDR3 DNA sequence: TGCGCCAGCACTCTCAGGGGGGGATACAATGAGCAGTTCTTC.

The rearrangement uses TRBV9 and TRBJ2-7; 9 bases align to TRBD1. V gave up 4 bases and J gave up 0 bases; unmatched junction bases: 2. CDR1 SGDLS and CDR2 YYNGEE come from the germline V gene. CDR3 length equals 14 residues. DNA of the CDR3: TGTGCCAGCAGCCTGACAGGGGGCTCCTACGAGCAGTACTTC. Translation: CASSLTGGSYEQYF.

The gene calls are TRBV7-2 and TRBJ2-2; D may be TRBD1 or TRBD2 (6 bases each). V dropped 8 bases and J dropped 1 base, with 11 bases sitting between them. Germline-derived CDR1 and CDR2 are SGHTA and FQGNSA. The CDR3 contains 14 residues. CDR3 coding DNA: TGTGCCAGCCGGGGGCAGAGGAACACCGGGGAGCTGTTTTTT. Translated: CASRGQRNTGELFF.

The chain's CDR3 is CASSPPGQGKFPLHF. The CDR3, as DNA: TGTGCCAGCTCCCCCCCGGGACAGGGGAAATTTCCCCTCCACTTT. The chain couples TRBV18 to TRBJ1-6, with TRBD1 identical over 10 bases. CDR3 size: 15 residues. Germline V CDR1 and CDR2: KGHSH, LQKENI. V was pared by 6 bases and J by 13 bases, with 12 bases of the junction left unmatched. Using reference TRBV18 and TRBJ1-6 for the parts outside the CDR3, the full variable domain is NAGVMQNPRHLVRRRGQEARLRCSPMKGHSHVYWYRQLPEEGLKFMVYLQKENIIDESGMPKERFSAEFPKEGPSILRIQQVVRGDSAAYFCASSPPGQGKFPLHFGNGTRLTVT.

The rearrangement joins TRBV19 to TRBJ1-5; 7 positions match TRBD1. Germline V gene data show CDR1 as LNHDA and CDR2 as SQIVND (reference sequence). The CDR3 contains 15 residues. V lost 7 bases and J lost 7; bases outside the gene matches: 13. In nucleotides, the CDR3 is TGTGCCAGTACTAGGGACAGCCAAAGGAGACAGCCCCAGCATTTT. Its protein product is CASTRDSQRRQPQHF.

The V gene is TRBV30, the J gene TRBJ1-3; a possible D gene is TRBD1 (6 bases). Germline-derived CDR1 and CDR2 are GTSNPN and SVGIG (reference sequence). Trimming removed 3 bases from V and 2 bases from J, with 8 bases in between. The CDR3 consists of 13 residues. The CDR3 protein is CAWRNRAGNTIYF. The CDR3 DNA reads TGTGCCTGGAGGAACAGGGCTGGAAACACCATATATTTT.